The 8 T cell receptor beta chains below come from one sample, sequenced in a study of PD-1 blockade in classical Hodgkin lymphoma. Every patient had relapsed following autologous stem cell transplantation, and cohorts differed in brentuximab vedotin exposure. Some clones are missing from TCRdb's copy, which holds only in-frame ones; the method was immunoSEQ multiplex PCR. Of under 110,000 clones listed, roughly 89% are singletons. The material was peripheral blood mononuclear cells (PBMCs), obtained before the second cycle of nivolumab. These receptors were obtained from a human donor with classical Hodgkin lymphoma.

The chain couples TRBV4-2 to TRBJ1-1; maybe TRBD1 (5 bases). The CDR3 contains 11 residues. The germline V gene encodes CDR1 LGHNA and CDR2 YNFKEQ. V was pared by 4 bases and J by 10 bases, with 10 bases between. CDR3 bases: TGTGCCAGCAGCCGACGGGGCTCAGCTTTCTTT. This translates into CASSRRGSAFF.

The CDR3 bases are TGTGCCAGCAGACTAGCGGGGACCTTGGGGGAGCTGTTTTTT. This sequence encodes CASRLAGTLGELFF. This chain connects TRBV28 to TRBJ2-2; 10 nucleotides align to TRBD2. V was pared by 6 bases and J by 8 bases, with 6 bases of the junction left unmatched. CDR1 MDHEN and CDR2 SYDVKM come from the germline V gene. The CDR3 sequence is 14 residues long. Supplemented by reference TRBV28 and TRBJ2-2, the full variable domain reads DVKVTQSSRYLVKRTGEKVFLECVQDMDHENMFWYRQDPGLGLRLIYFSYDVKMKEKGDIPEGYSVSREKKERFSLILESASTNQTSMYLCASRLAGTLGELFFGEGSRLTVL.

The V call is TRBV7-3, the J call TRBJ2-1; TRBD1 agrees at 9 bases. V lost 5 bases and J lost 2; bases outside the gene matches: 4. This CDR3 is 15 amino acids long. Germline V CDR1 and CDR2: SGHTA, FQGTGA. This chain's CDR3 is CASSDRDRAYNEQFF. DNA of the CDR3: TGTGCCAGCAGCGACCGGGACAGGGCCTACAATGAGCAGTTCTTC. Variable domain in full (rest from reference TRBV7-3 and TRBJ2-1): GAGVSQTPSNKVTEKGKYVELRCDPISGHTALYWYRQSLGQGPEFLIYFQGTGAADDSGLPNDRFFAVRPEGSVSTLKIQRTERGDSAVYLCASSDRDRAYNEQFFGPGTRLTVL.

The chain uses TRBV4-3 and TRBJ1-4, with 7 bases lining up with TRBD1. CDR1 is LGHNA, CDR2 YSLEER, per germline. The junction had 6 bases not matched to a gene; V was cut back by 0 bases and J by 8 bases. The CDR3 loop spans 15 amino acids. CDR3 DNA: TGCGCCAGCAGCCAAGATCAGGGGGAGGGCGAAAAACTGTTTTTT. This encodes CASSQDQGEGEKLFF.

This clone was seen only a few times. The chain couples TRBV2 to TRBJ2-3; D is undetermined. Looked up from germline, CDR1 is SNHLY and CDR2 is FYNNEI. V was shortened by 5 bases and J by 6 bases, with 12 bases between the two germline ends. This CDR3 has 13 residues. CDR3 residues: CASSSSRLDTQYF. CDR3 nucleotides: TGTGCCAGCAGTAGTTCCCGCCTGGATACGCAGTATTTT.

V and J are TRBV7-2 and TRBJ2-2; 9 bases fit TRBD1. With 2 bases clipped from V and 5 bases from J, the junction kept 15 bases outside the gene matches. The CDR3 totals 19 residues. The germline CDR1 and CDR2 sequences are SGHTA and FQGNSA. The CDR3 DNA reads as TGTGCCAGCAGCTTACGCATACTGAGGACAGGGGAGAAAACCGGGGAGCTGTTTTTT. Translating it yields CASSLRILRTGEKTGELFF.

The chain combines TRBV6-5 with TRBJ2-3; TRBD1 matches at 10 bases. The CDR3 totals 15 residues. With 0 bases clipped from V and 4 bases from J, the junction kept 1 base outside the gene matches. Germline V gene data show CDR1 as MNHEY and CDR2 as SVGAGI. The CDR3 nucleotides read TGTGCCAGCAGTTACTCGACAGGGGGCCCAGATACGCAGTATTTT. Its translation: CASSYSTGGPDTQYF.

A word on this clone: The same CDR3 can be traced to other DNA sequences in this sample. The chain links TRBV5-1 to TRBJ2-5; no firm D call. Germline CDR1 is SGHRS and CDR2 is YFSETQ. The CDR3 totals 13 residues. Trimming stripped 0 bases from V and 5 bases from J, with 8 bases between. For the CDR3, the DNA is TGCGCCAGCAGCTTGGTAGGGCTTGAGACCCAGTACTTC. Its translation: CASSLVGLETQYF.